This T cell receptor beta chain appears in the sequencing data of a study of blood T cell repertoires in COVID-19. V lost 3 bases to trimming and J lost 0 bases; unmatched junction nucleotides: 4. The CDR3 totals 16 residues. CDR1 is SGHAT and CDR2 is FQNNGV in the germline V gene. Per the authors' pipeline: Quantification of nucleated cells was approximated via reference gene primer amplification. Sequencing used immunoSEQ multiplex PCR; TCRdb keeps in-frame clones, though not all of them. V and J calls and clone size are given by that table; D and trimming were obtained from the DNA. The data show 200,000 to 250,000 clones, around 84% seen once.

This clonotype was sampled from a man older than 75 with acute or convalescent COVID-19. The chain uses TRBV11-2 and TRBJ1-1; 10 bases agree with TRBD1. Material: peripheral blood. CDR3 residues: CASSFRQGAVNTEAFF. The DNA of the CDR3 is TGTGCCAGCAGCTTTCGACAGGGGGCGGTGAACACTGAAGCTTTCTTT.